This T cell receptor (beta chain) was recovered during a study of T cells in Graves' hyperthyroidism and ophthalmopathy (dated by TCRdb to about 2019). Background for the entire study: Peripheral blood was collected at initial diagnosis, before any treatment. The 85 to 100 discovery patients were randomly split 7:3 into training and test sets. Prospective prediction of ophthalmopathy was tested in an independent validation cohort consisting of fewer than 20 hyperthyroidism patients and some 17 patients who later progressed to ophthalmopathy. To identify distinguishing TCR V-J signatures, a discovery cohort of about 100 patients was used, comprising approximately 40 with Graves' ophthalmopathy and 55 to 65 with stable Graves' hyperthyroidism. The paper reports TCR Vbeta CDR3 sequencing of over 130 peripheral blood samples: around 45 ophthalmopathy, under 85 hyperthyroidism and around 17 progressor patients. In addition, the study compared T-cell repertoires in thyroid tissue and in blood from five to seven Graves' hyperthyroidism patients. Once sampling was done, hyperthyroidism patients were given methimazole at a starting dose of 30 mg daily, whereas ophthalmopathy patients were given high-dose intravenous methylprednisolone. Paper-wide results and their limitations: Most expanded thyroid clonotypes (frequency above 0.001) were also detected in blood, suggesting blood repertoires may reflect thyroid immune responses. In cross-validation, a model built on a 13 V-J signature told ophthalmopathy apart from stable hyperthyroidism with less than 90% sensitivity and around 83% specificity, and in testing the same model reached 80%/75%. No statistical method was used to fix the sample size in advance, and group allocation was not hidden from the investigators. During validation, the model predicted progression to ophthalmopathy a median of around six months ahead of onset, with more than 60% sensitivity and roughly 72% specificity.

In this sample, this clonotype turned up many times. It lacks a known antigen. No base quality information exists; no much larger clone differs at one position. The TCR beta CDR3 regions were amplified from RNA transcripts. The first round of RT-PCR for the TCR CDR3 was performed with the HTBI primer set and the Qiagen OneStep RT-PCR kit. Libraries were constructed in a second round of multiplex PCR, after which size selection and purification were performed. Paired-end sequencing of the libraries was performed with 100 bp reads on an Illumina HiSeq2000. Per the authors' processing: Raw data were processed with SOAPnuke, discarding reads with adapters, uncalled bases, mean Phred below 15, or no exact constant-primer or identifier match. High-quality paired reads were merged with COPE v1.2.5, and unique nucleotide sequences were defined as clonotypes. Clonotypes were aligned to IMGT TRBV, TRBD and TRBJ reference segments using MiTCR v1.1. The analysis was restricted to V-J combinations with a frequency above 0.0001, which together covered about 99% of the repertoires. A TCS score was defined as the ratio of F50 (clonal expansion) to E x V (chaos), with BLOSUM62-based TCRdist applied between CDR3 peptides within each V-J. Welch's t-statistics and random forest reduced 514 V-J features to about 12, which were used in a naive Bayes classifier (R e1071). Through fastp at Q25 and MiXCR, TCRdb rebuilt clones from the public reads, retaining in-frame beta chains. All rows with the same CDR3 protein become a single entry with the most common DNA and genes. The V and J calls reflect TCRdb's pipeline rather than the authors' work. For this sample the table gives roughly 380,000 distinct CDR3 sequences, of which more than 11% were detected only once. The top ten hold 11% of the sample.

Graves' hyperthyroidism was defined as stable when no progression to ophthalmopathy occurred over 18 months of follow-up. Hyperthyroidism patients were newly diagnosed, with disease duration under 2 months, and aged 18 to 65 years. The study excluded patients with uncontrolled infections, other autoimmune diseases, pregnancy or lactation. Diagnoses relied on clinical symptoms, serum thyroxine and TRAb, thyroid ultrasound and orbital computed tomography. PBMCs were separated from roughly 9.6 ml of fresh peripheral blood using Ficoll-Paque density gradient centrifugation. Trizol reagent was used to extract total RNA, and RNA quality was then checked on an Agilent 2100 Bioanalyzer. The trim is 6 bases for V and 6 bases for J, with a gap of 11 bases between the germline ends. From cysteine to phenylalanine, the CDR3 is 13 amino acids long. CDR3 DNA only is kept here, 39 bases in frame from base 1. Via the germline V gene (reference sequence), CDR1 is LGHDT and CDR2 YNNKEL.

Recombination joined TRBV3-1 with TRBJ2-2; TRBD1 is possibly the D segment (6 matching bases). Sequencing was performed on blood. The sequence derives from a woman aged 55 to 70 with Graves' hyperthyroidism. The CDR3 reads as follows: CASRGRTAGELFF. The nucleotides read TGTGCCAGCAGGGGCCGGACAGCCGGGGAGCTGTTTTTT. Full variable domain (CDR3 extended with the reference TRBV3-1 and TRBJ2-2 proteins): DTAVSQTPKYLVTQMGNDKSIKCEQNLGHDTMYWYKQDSKKFLKIMFSYNNKELIINETVPNRFSPKSPDKAHLNLHINSLELGDSAVYFCASRGRTAGELFFGEGSRLTVL.